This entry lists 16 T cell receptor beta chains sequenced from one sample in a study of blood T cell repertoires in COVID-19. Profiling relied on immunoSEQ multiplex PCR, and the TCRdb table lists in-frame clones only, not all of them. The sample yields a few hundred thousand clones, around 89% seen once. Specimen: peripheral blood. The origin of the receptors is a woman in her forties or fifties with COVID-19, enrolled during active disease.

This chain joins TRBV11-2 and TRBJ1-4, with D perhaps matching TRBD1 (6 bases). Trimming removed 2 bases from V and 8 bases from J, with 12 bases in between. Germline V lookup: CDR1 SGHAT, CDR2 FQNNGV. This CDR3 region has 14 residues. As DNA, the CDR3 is TGTGCCAGCAGCTTACAGGGGATGATCGAAAAACTGTTTTTT. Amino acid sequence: CASSLQGMIEKLFF.

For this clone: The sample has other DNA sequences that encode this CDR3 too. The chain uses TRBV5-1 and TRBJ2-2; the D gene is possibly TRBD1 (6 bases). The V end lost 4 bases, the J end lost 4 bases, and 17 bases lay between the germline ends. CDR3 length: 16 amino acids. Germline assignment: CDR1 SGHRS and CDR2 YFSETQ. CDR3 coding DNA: TGCGCCAGCAGCCTCACGGCCGGGACAATCACCGGGGAGCTGTTTTTT. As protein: CASSLTAGTITGELFF.

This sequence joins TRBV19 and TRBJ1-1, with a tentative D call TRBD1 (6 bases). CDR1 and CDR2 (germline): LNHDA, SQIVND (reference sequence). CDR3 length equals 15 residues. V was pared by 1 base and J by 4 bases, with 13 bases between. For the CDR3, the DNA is TGTGCCAGTAGTATAGTTGCAGGCAGGGGCACTGAAGCTTTCTTT. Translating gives CASSIVAGRGTEAFF.

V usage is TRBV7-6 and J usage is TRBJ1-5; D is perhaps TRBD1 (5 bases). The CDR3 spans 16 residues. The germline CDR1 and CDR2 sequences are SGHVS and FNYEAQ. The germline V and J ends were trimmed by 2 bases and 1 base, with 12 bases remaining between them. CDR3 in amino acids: CASSLLQGLSNQPQHF. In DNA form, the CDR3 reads TGTGCCAGCAGCTTACTTCAGGGACTAAGCAATCAGCCCCAGCATTTT.

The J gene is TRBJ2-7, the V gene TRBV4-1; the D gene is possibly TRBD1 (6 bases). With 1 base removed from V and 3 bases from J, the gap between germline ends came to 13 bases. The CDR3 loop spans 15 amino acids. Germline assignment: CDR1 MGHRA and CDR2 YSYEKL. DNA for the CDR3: TGCGCCAGCAGCCAAGTTTTAGGACAGATCTACGAGCAGTACTTC. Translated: CASSQVLGQIYEQYF.

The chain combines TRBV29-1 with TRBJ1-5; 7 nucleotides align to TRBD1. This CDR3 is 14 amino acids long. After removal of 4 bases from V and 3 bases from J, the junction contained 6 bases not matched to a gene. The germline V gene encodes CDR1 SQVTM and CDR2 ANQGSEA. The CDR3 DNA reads TGCAGCGTTGCATTAGGGGGCTACAATCAGCCCCAGCATTTT. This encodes CSVALGGYNQPQHF.

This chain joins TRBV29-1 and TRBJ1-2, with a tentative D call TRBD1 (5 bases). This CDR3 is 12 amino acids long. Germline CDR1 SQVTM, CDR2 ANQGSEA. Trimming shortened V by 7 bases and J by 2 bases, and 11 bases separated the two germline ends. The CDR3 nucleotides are TGCAGCGGGGGAGACAGAAACTATGGCTACACCTTC. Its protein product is CSGGDRNYGYTF.

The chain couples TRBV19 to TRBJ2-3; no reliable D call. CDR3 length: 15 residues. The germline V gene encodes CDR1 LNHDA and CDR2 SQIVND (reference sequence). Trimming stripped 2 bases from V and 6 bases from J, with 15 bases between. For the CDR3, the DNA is TGTGCCAGTAGTATACTCTCGGGTTCTTCGGATACGCAGTATTTT. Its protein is CASSILSGSSDTQYF.

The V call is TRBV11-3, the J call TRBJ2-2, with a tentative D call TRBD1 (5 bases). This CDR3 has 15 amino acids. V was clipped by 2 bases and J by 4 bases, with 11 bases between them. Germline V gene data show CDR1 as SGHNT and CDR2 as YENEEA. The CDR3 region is CASSLIQGSTGELFF. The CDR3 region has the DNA TGTGCCAGCAGCTTAATCCAGGGTAGCACCGGGGAGCTGTTTTTT. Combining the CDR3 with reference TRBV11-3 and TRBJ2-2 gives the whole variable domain EAGVVQSPRYKIIEKKQPVAFWCNPISGHNTLYWYLQNLGQGPELLIRYENEEAVDDSQLPKDRFSAERLKGVDSTLKIQPAELGDSAVYLCASSLIQGSTGELFFGEGSRLTVL.

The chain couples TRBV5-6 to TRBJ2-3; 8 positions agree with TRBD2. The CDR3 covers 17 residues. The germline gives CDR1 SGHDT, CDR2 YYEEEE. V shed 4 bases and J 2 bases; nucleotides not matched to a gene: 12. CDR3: CASSPSPGRALTDTQYF. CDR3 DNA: TGTGCCAGCAGCCCTTCCCCCGGGAGGGCCCTCACAGATACGCAGTATTTT.

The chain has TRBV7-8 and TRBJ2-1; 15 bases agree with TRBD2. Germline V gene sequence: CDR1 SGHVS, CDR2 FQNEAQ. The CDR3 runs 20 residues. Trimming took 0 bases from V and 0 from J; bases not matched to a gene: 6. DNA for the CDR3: TGTGCCAGCAGCTTAGCCCCGGGACTAGCGGGAGGACCCTCCTACAATGAGCAGTTCTTC. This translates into CASSLAPGLAGGPSYNEQFF.

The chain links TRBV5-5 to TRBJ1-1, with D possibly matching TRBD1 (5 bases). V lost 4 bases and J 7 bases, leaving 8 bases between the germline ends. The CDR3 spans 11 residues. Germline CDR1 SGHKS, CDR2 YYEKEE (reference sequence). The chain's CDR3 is CASSQDSEAFF. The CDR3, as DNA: TGTGCCAGCAGCCAAGACAGTGAAGCTTTCTTT.

The CDR3 sequence is CASSLLQGAEAFF. The DNA for the CDR3 is TGTGCCAGCAGTTTATTGCAGGGCGCTGAAGCTTTCTTT. This chain links TRBV27 with TRBJ1-1, with D perhaps matching TRBD1 (5 bases). Per the germline V gene, CDR1 is MNHEY and CDR2 is SMNVEV (reference sequence). CDR3 length: 13 amino acids. V lost 1 base and J 6 bases, leaving 9 bases between the germline ends.

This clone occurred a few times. In DNA form, the CDR3 reads TGTGCCAGCAGCGTGGAAGGACTAGCGACTCTCGAGCAGTTCTTC. It is translated as CASSVEGLATLEQFF. V and J are TRBV9 and TRBJ2-1; 9 nucleotides line up with TRBD2. The CDR3 loop spans 15 amino acids. J gave up 10 bases and V 2 bases, and 10 bases lay outside the gene matches. CDR1 is SGDLS, CDR2 YYNGEE, per germline.

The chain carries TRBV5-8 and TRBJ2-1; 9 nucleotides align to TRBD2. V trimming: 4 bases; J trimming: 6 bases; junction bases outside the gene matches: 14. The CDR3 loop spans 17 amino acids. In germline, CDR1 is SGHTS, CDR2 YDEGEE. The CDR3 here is CASSTGWVAGGANEQFF. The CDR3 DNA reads TGTGCCAGCAGCACCGGTTGGGTGGCGGGAGGGGCCAATGAGCAGTTCTTC.

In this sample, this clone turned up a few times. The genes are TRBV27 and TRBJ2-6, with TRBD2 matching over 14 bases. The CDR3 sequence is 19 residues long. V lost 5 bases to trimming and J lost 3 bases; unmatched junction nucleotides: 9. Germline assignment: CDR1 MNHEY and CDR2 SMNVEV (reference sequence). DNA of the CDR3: TGTGCCAGCAGTCCGGGACTAGCGGGAGTGGGATATGGGGCCAACGTCCTGACTTTC. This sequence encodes CASSPGLAGVGYGANVLTF. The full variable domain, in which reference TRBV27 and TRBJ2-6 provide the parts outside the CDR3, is EAQVTQNPRYLITVTGKKLTVTCSQNMNHEYMSWYRQDPGLGLRQIYYSMNVEVTDKGDVPEGYKVSRKEKRNFPLILESPSPNQTSLYFCASSPGLAGVGYGANVLTFGAGSRLTVL.